What follows describes a single T cell receptor (beta chain). Relative to the germline gene, one junction end is altered; a read error may explain this. The record originates from a study of T cell changes during pregnancy in multiple sclerosis. Germline V gives CDR1 SEHNR, CDR2 FQNEAQ (reference sequence). This CDR3 region has 12 residues. Generated by immunoSEQ multiplex PCR, the TCRdb table keeps only in-frame clones and is missing some. The sample records 30,000 to 40,000 clones, approximately 94% being singletons. The chain joins TRBV7-9 to TRBJ1-1, with D maybe TRBD1 (6 bases). The source of this sequence is a female donor with multiple sclerosis, enrolled in a pregnancy study. This sample comprised CD4+ T cells from peripheral blood mononuclear cells, obtained in the second trimester of pregnancy. DNA of the CDR3: TGCTTATCTGGGGGCGGGAACACTGAAGCTTTCTTT. It yields the protein CLSGGGNTEAFF.